This record looks at one T cell receptor (beta chain) sequence and its context. The germline CDR1 and CDR2 sequences are SGHTA and FQGNSA. CDR3 length: 17 residues. Losses at the gene ends were 0 bases for V and 0 bases for J; bases not matched to a gene: 4. These data come from a study of shared clonotypes between healthy human individuals. The investigators split CD4+ cells into a CD45RA+ naive subset and a CD45RA-negative memory subset. TCRdb keeps only in-frame clones here, not all; method: immunoSEQ multiplex PCR. The sample includes millions of clones, roughly nine tenths of them seen just once.

This clonotype was sampled from a man between 18 and 35 years old in good health. The chain has TRBV7-2 and TRBJ2-3; 9 bases align to TRBD1. Sequencing was performed on naive CD4+ T cells sorted from blood. The subset here: CD45RA+ positively selected. The CDR3 DNA sequence: TGTGCCAGCAGCTTAGCCGGGACAGGGACTAGCACAGATACGCAGTATTTT. It translates to CASSLAGTGTSTDTQYF.